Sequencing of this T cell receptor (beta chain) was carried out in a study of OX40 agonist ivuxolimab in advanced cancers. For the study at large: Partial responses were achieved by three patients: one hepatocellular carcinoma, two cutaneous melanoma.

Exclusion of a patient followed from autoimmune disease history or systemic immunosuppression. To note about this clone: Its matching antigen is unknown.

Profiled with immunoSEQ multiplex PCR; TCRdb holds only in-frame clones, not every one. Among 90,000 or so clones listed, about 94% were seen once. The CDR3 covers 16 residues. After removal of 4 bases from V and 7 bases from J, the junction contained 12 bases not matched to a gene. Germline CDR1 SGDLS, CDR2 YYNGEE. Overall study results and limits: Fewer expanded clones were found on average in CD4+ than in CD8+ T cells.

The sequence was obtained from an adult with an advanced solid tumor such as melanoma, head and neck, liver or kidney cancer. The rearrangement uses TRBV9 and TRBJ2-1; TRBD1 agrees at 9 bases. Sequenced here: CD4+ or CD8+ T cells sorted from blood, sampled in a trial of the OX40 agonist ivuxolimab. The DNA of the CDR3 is TGTGCCAGCAGCTCCTCCGGGACAGGGCAATTAAATGAGCAGTTCTTC. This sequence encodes CASSSSGTGQLNEQFF.